Shown below are 25 T cell receptor beta chains from a single sample sequenced in a study of Graves' ophthalmopathy and Graves' hyperthyroidism. Amplifying from RNA transcripts, the study obtained TCR beta CDR3 regions. The library came from an HTBI-primed first-round RT-PCR and a second-round multiplex PCR. One entry per CDR3 protein results from TCRdb running MiXCR on the multiplex PCR reads. The data contain about 1.2 million distinct CDR3 sequences, roughly two fifths of them singletons. The sample comprised peripheral blood or thyroid tissue (not recorded which). The receptors stem from an adult man with Graves' hyperthyroidism.

Notes on this clonotype: This may stem from a read error, because a much larger clone lies one nucleotide away. The rearrangement joins TRBV19 to TRBJ1-5, with D maybe TRBD1 (5 bases). Germline-derived CDR1 and CDR2 are LNHDA and SQIVND (reference sequence). The CDR3 is 12 residues long. The CDR3: CASSLGAMPRHF. For the CDR3, the DNA is TGTGCCAGTAGTCTAGGGGCTATGCCCCGGCATTTT.

This clonotype has a handful of counts. CDR3 loop: CSVEDSSGRKSTDTQYF. CDR3 DNA sequence: TGCAGCGTTGAAGATTCTAGCGGGAGGAAGAGCACAGATACGCAGTATTTT. The chain joins TRBV29-1 to TRBJ2-3, with 11 bases identical to TRBD2. Germline V CDR1 and CDR2: SQVTM, ANQGSEA. V lost 0 bases, J lost 0 bases, and 5 bases stayed unmatched. The CDR3 extends over 17 amino acids.

Regarding this clonotype: This clone may be a read error of a much larger clone one base away. In DNA, the CDR3 is TGCAGTGCAGACAGGGGGCAACTGGACAATCAGCCCCAGCATTTT. Residues: CSADRGQLDNQPQHF. The chain recombines TRBV20-1 with TRBJ1-5; TRBD1 matches 10 bases. This CDR3 region has 15 residues. From germline, CDR1 is DFQATT and CDR2 SNEGSKA (reference sequence). V gave up 6 bases and J gave up 3 bases; unmatched junction bases: 8.

This clonotype was counted many times. The gene calls are TRBV6-6 and TRBJ1-1, with D hard to call. The germline V gene has CDR1 MNHNY and CDR2 SVGAGI (reference sequence). There are 12 residues in the CDR3. Between the trimmed V and J ends, which lost 2 bases and 7 bases, there was a span of 8 bases. The CDR3 nucleotides read TGTGCCAGCAGTTACCTGGCAGGTGAAGCTTTCTTT. Translated, it gives CASSYLAGEAFF.

This clonotype came up many times. The chain combines TRBV9 with TRBJ1-3; tentative D call: TRBD1 (6 bases). The CDR3 loop spans 15 amino acids. Looked up from germline, CDR1 is SGDLS and CDR2 is YYNGEE. Between the trimmed V and J ends, which lost 3 bases and 0 bases, there was a span of 10 bases. Here the CDR3 reads CASSGGQHSGNTIYF. In DNA, the CDR3 is TGTGCCAGCAGCGGAGGACAGCACTCTGGAAACACCATATATTTT.

This clonotype was counted many times. The J gene is TRBJ2-5, the V gene TRBV7-2, with 8 bases lining up with TRBD1. The ends lost 1 base at V and 5 bases at J; junction bases unmatched: 21. The CDR3 consists of 20 residues. CDR1 is SGHTA and CDR2 is FQGNSA in the germline V gene. CDR3 sequence (DNA): TGTGCCAGCAGCTTAGAAGATGGGACAGGCAGACTGGGGGGTGGGGAGACCCAGTACTTC. This sequence encodes CASSLEDGTGRLGGGETQYF.

This clonotype was detected many times. V usage is TRBV12-3 or TRBV12-4 and J usage is TRBJ2-7; D is unresolved. The CDR3 covers 12 residues. V shed 2 bases and J shed 7 bases, with 9 bases lying between them. In DNA, the CDR3 is TGTGCCAGCAGTTTATTCGCCAAAGAGCAGTACTTC. Translated, it gives CASSLFAKEQYF.

This clonotype was seen at least ten times. The genes are TRBV24-1 and TRBJ2-5; 8 nucleotides agree with TRBD1. The CDR3 extends over 16 amino acids. Losses at the gene ends were 2 bases for V and 2 bases for J; bases not matched to a gene: 6. Germline V gene data show CDR1 as KGHDR and CDR2 as SFDVKD. The CDR3 sequence is CATSDYQGARQETQYF. The DNA of the CDR3 is TGTGCCACCAGTGATTACCAGGGGGCGAGGCAAGAGACCCAGTACTTC.

The rearrangement links TRBV29-1 to TRBJ2-5; TRBD1 agrees at 8 bases. The CDR3 runs to 13 residues. V trimming: 7 bases; J trimming: 4 bases; junction bases outside the gene matches: 8. The germline V gene has CDR1 SQVTM and CDR2 ANQGSEA. This chain's CDR3 is CSGRRGRPETQYF. The DNA of the CDR3 is TGCAGCGGGCGCAGGGGGCGCCCAGAGACCCAGTACTTC. Drawing the rest from reference TRBV29-1 and TRBJ2-5, the complete variable domain is SAVISQKPSRDICQRGTSLTIQCQVDSQVTMMFWYRQQPGQSLTLIATANQGSEATYESGFVIDKFPISRPNLTFSTLTVSNMSPEDSSIYLCSGRRGRPETQYFGPGTRLLVL.

Of note for this clonotype: A much larger clone differs by one base, so this may be a read error. The CDR3 bases are TGTGCCGGCAGCAAAGAGACAGGGCGAGATGAAAAACTGTTTTTT. It translates to CAGSKETGRDEKLFF. The J gene is TRBJ1-4, the V gene TRBV9; 7 positions agree with TRBD1. The CDR3 spans 15 residues. Germline V lookup: CDR1 SGDLS, CDR2 YYNGEE.

This clonotype turned up a few times. V and J are TRBV6-6 and TRBJ1-6, with D maybe TRBD1 (5 bases). Germline V lookup: CDR1 MNHNY, CDR2 SVGAGI (reference sequence). V was pared by 5 bases and J by 5 bases, with 19 bases between. The length of the CDR3 is 17 residues. CDR3 protein: CASSPRDLPGNNSPLHF. The CDR3 DNA is TGTGCCAGCAGTCCCAGGGACCTCCCCGGTAATAATTCACCCCTCCACTTT.

This clonotype was found many times. J is TRBJ1-2 and V is TRBV6-6; possibly TRBD1 for D (5 bases). The CDR3 contains 15 residues. Trimming shortened V by 6 bases and J by 0 bases, and 14 bases separated the two germline ends. Germline CDR1 is MNHNY and CDR2 is SVGAGI (reference sequence). CDR3 sequence (DNA): TGTGCCAGCAGCCAACAGACAGATTCTAACTATGGCTACACCTTC. Translated: CASSQQTDSNYGYTF.

CDR3: CASSQAGDRVVGELFF. The DNA of the CDR3 is TGCGCCAGCAGCCAAGCCGGAGACAGGGTTGTCGGGGAGCTGTTTTTT. The chain combines TRBV5-1 with TRBJ2-2; 7 nucleotides match TRBD1. The V gene's germline CDR1 is SGHRS and CDR2 YFSETQ. V lost 4 bases to trimming and J lost 7 bases; unmatched junction nucleotides: 13. This CDR3 has 16 amino acids.

This chain uses TRBV15 with TRBJ2-7; 9 positions agree with TRBD1. CDR1 is LNHNV, CDR2 YYDKDF, per germline (reference sequence). The CDR3 extends over 13 amino acids. The V gene end was trimmed by 8 bases and the J gene end by 2 bases; junction bases not matched to a gene: 4. The CDR3 region has the DNA TGTGCCACCGAGAGGGACAGGGCCTACGAGCAGTACTTC. Encoded protein: CATERDRAYEQYF. The full variable domain, in which reference TRBV15 and TRBJ2-7 provide the parts outside the CDR3, is DAMVIQNPRYQVTQFGKPVTLSCSQTLNHNVMYWYQQKSSQAPKLLFHYYDKDFNNEADTPDNFQSRRPNTSFCFLDIRSPGLGDTAMYLCATERDRAYEQYFGPGTRLTVT.

This clonotype was seen more than once but under ten times. In DNA, the CDR3 is TGCGCCAGCAGTGAGCCGGGCAGGGACGGCTACACCTTC. Translating it yields CASSEPGRDGYTF. The chain has TRBV10-2 and TRBJ1-2; TRBD1 might be the D (5 bases). V lost 2 bases, J lost 8 bases, and 12 bases lay in between. This CDR3 comprises 13 residues. Germline CDR1 WSHSY, CDR2 SAAADI.

This clonotype was seen at least ten times. The chain has TRBV7-9 and TRBJ2-7, with D possibly matching TRBD2 (5 bases). V lost 2 bases, J lost 7 bases, and 21 bases lay in between. The germline gives CDR1 SEHNR, CDR2 FQNEAQ (reference sequence). This CDR3 region has 16 residues. The CDR3 sequence is CASSLKVGGFSGEQYF. The CDR3 DNA is TGTGCCAGCAGCTTAAAGGTGGGCGGCTTTTCGGGGGAGCAGTACTTC.

This clonotype was counted many times. The V and J genes are TRBV7-9 and TRBJ1-6; 10 positions agree with TRBD1. Per germline, CDR1 SEHNR and CDR2 FQNEAQ (reference sequence). CDR3 length: 16 residues. V lost 1 base, J lost 9 bases, and 6 bases stayed unmatched. The CDR3 region has the DNA TGTGCCAGCAGCTTAGGACAGGGGGCGCGGGGTTCACCCCTCCACTTT. Amino acid sequence: CASSLGQGARGSPLHF.

The chain recombines TRBV7-9 with TRBJ2-7, with TRBD2 matching over 7 bases. The J call is uncertain, as TRBJ2-5 better fits the DNA end. This CDR3 region has 14 residues. The germline gives CDR1 SEHNR, CDR2 FQNEAQ (reference sequence). The CDR3 nucleotides are TGTGCCAGCAGCTTATCGGGACTAATGGAGACCCAGTACTTC. Protein product: CASSLSGLMETQYF.

Remarks on this clonotype: Its ends do not fully match the called genes, so a read error is possible. This chain links TRBV10-3 with TRBJ2-2; D may correspond to TRBD1 or TRBD2 (6 bases each). Germline loops: CDR1 ENHRY, CDR2 SYGVKD. This CDR3 has 10 residues. Here the CDR3 reads CAINAGEVFF. The CDR3 DNA reads TGTGCCATCAACGCAGGGGAGGTGTTTTTT.

This clonotype was picked up a small number of times. The chain recombines TRBV10-3 with TRBJ1-5; a possible D gene is TRBD1 (5 bases). The germline V and J ends were trimmed by 5 bases and 5 bases, with 10 bases remaining between them. Germline assignment: CDR1 ENHRY and CDR2 SYGVKD. This CDR3 comprises 13 residues. CDR3 in DNA: TGTGCCATCAGTACCAGGGACGATCAGCCCCAGCATTTT. Its translation: CAISTRDDQPQHF.

For the CDR3, the DNA is TGTGCCAGCACCCCAAAAATCCGGGACAGGGGAATGAACACTGAAGCTTTCTTT. Protein product: CASTPKIRDRGMNTEAFF. This chain uses TRBV7-9 with TRBJ1-1; 10 bases are a match to TRBD1. CDR3 length: 18 amino acids. J lost 0 bases, V lost 7 bases, and 14 bases had no gene match. Germline V gene lookup returns CDR1 SEHNR and CDR2 FQNEAQ (reference sequence).

V is TRBV7-6 and J is TRBJ2-5, with D hard to call. TRBJ2-1 matches the DNA end more closely, so the J call is doubtful. The CDR3 contains 15 residues. Germline V gene data show CDR1 as SGHVS and CDR2 as FNYEAQ. This CDR3 reads CASSLRPDSLDEQFF. The CDR3 region has the DNA TGTGCCAGCAGCTTGCGGCCGGATAGTCTCGATGAGCAGTTCTTC.

This rearrangement joins TRBV5-1 to TRBJ2-5; 9 positions match TRBD1. CDR1 is SGHRS and CDR2 is YFSETQ in the germline V gene. The CDR3 runs to 14 residues. Trimming removed 3 bases from V and 6 bases from J; junction bases left unmatched: 6. CDR3 in DNA: TGCGCCAGCAGCTCACAGGGGGCTAAAAAGACCCAGTACTTC. Its protein is CASSSQGAKKTQYF.

This clonotype was recorded a few times. The rearrangement joins TRBV6-2 or TRBV6-3 to TRBJ1-5, with 8 bases aligning to TRBD1. Unmatched junction bases numbered 6, after V lost 6 bases and J lost 5 bases. Germline CDR1 is MNHEY and CDR2 is SVGEGT. The CDR3 extends over 14 amino acids. CDR3 residues: CASSEGQGHQPQHF. Here the CDR3 DNA reads TGTGCCAGCAGCGAAGGACAGGGACATCAGCCCCAGCATTTT.

This clonotype appeared many times. The J gene is TRBJ1-2, the V gene TRBV5-6; D may be TRBD1 (5 bases). The CDR3 spans 15 residues. Germline lookup yields CDR1 SGHDT and CDR2 YYEEEE. V lost 2 bases, J lost 8 bases, and 19 bases lay in between. CDR3 loop: CASSFVDQGEGGYTF. The CDR3 nucleotides read TGTGCCAGCAGCTTCGTGGACCAGGGAGAGGGGGGCTACACCTTC.